These 13 T cell receptor beta chains were sequenced from one sample in a study of tumor-infiltrating lymphocytes in primary liver carcinoma. It was from roughly 20-30 mg of unsorted bulk tissue that RNA and DNA were co-extracted. Synthesis of TCR beta cDNA was carried out from approximately 470 ng total RNA with a constant-region primer. Three nested multiplex PCR rounds, a slightly modified ARM-PCR, produced the libraries for TCR beta. Use of TRBV1-TRBV30 forward primers with a C-beta reverse primer characterized the first two PCR rounds, which lasted around 9 cycles each. MiXCR, run by TCRdb on the multiplex PCR reads, gives a single entry per CDR3 protein. This sample carries about 35,000 distinct CDR3 sequences, around 74% of them seen once, and the ten largest clones take 15% to 20%. Sequenced material: liver tumor tissue from sampling region 4. Subset denoted: tumor region T4, right-lateral pole. The receptors shown here come from a man between 40 and 49 years old with primary liver carcinoma and hepatitis B virus infection.

V usage is TRBV11-3 and J usage is TRBJ2-3; D is possibly TRBD1 or TRBD2 (6 bases each). The CDR3 sequence is 13 residues long. Trimming took 5 bases from V and 14 from J, leaving 20 bases between them. CDR1 and CDR2 from the germline V gene are SGHNT and YENEEA. The CDR3 DNA sequence: TGTGCCAGCAGCATGGGGGGCACAGATGCGCTGTATTTT. Encoded protein: CASSMGGTDALYF.

To note about this clonotype: One junction end does not reproduce the germline sequence, and a read error may be involved. CDR3 nucleotide sequence: TGTGCCAGCAGCTCTGACAGGGACTCCCACGAGCAGTACTTC. It encodes CASSSDRDSHEQYF. The rearrangement links TRBV11-2 to TRBJ2-7; possibly TRBD1 for D (7 bases). Germline lookup yields CDR1 SGHAT and CDR2 FQNNGV. CDR3 size: 14 residues.

This clonotype came up once. Given the absence of the conserved phenylalanine or tryptophan at the CDR3 end, a read error is likely. The DNA is left out, because the CDR3 cannot be placed on it with certainty; the CDR3 is given as TCRdb lists it. The chain uses TRBV29-1 and TRBJ2-1. The CDR3 totals 12 residues, both ends included. CDR1 is SQVTM, CDR2 ANQGSEA, per germline. CDR3 region: CSVPVSNNEQLL.

As concerns this clonotype: Sequence at one end of the junction differs from germline and may be a read error. V gene TRBV11-2 combines with J gene TRBJ2-7; tentatively, D is TRBD2 (7 bases). Looked up from germline, CDR1 is SGHAT and CDR2 is FQNNGV. The CDR3 length is 15 residues. CDR3 region: CASNLILAGASEQYF. Written as DNA, the CDR3 is TGTGCCAGCAACTTAATTCTGGCGGGGGCTAGCGAGCAATACTTC.

Notes on this clonotype: A much more abundant neighbour one base away suggests this may be a read error. The conserved phenylalanine or tryptophan normally closing the CDR3 is absent here, so this likely arose from a read error. V and J are TRBV20-1 and TRBJ1-2; 7 bases align to TRBD1. V shed 6 bases and J 8 bases; nucleotides not matched to a gene: 12. Germline lookup yields CDR1 DFQATT and CDR2 SNEGSKA (reference sequence). The CDR3 covers 13 residues. CDR3 in amino acids: CSANHIDREGYTV. CDR3 nucleotide sequence: TGCAGTGCCAACCACATCGACAGGGAAGGCTACACCGTC.

The CDR3 DNA is TGCAGCCTCTCCGGGATAGGGGCGTTAGATACGCAGTATTTT. Protein: CSLSGIGALDTQYF. V is TRBV29-1 and J is TRBJ2-3; TRBD1 or TRBD2 may be the D gene (5 bases each). This CDR3 has 14 residues. V lost 8 bases, J lost 5 bases, and 20 bases lay in between. Germline CDR1 is SQVTM and CDR2 is ANQGSEA.

Turning to this clonotype: The junction does not match germline at one end; this may be a read error. The chain carries TRBV14 and TRBJ2-2; tentative D call: TRBD1 (6 bases). The V gene's germline CDR1 is SGHDN and CDR2 FVKESK. The length of the CDR3 is 16 residues. The CDR3 DNA is TGTGCCAGTAGCCCCAGAGGACAGTCCAACACCGAGGAGCTGTTTTTT. It is translated as CASSPRGQSNTEELFF.

The J gene is TRBJ1-5, the V gene TRBV11-2; perhaps TRBD1 as D (5 bases). This CDR3 is 16 amino acids long. Per germline, CDR1 SGHAT and CDR2 FQNNGV. Trimming removed 7 bases at V and 4 bases at J, with 20 bases between. In DNA form, the CDR3 reads TGTGCCAGCATCCTAAAGGGGAGACTGACGAATCAGCCCCAGCATTTT. Protein sequence: CASILKGRLTNQPQHF.

About this clonotype itself: Here the CDR3 omits its conserved ending phenylalanine or tryptophan, so a read error is the likely source. This chain links TRBV4-2 with TRBJ2-6, with D uncertain. The CDR3 loop spans 16 amino acids. The germline gives CDR1 LGHNA, CDR2 YNFKEQ. The DNA of the CDR3 is TGTGCCAGCAGTCAAGAAGCAAGTTCTGGGGCCAACGTCCTGACTCTC. Its translation is CASSQEASSGANVLTL.

In the case of this clonotype: The missing conserved phenylalanine or tryptophan at the end of this CDR3 makes a read error likely. The rearrangement uses TRBV2 and TRBJ2-2; possible D gene TRBD2, 5 bases. The CDR3 has 15 residues. Germline CDR1 and CDR2: SNHLY and FYNNEI. The CDR3 sequence is CAISEIGRNTGELFS. In nucleotides, the CDR3 is TGTGCCATCAGTGAAATAGGGAGGAACACCGGGGAGCTGTTTTCT.

This clonotype was seen a single time. The chain recombines TRBV6-2 or TRBV6-3 with TRBJ1-1; no definite D call. The CDR3 runs to 14 residues. The germline gives CDR1 MNHEY, CDR2 SVGEGT. V gave up 1 base and J gave up 6 bases, with 12 bases separating them. The CDR3 sequence is CASSYWQAVAEAFF. DNA of the CDR3: TGTGCCAGCAGTTACTGGCAGGCGGTAGCTGAAGCTTTCTTT.

In this sample, this clonotype turned up a few times. A junction end diverges from the germline sequence, so it may reflect a read error. The rearrangement uses TRBV5-8 and TRBJ2-2; no reliable D call. The CDR3 runs to 14 residues. Germline loops: CDR1 SGHTS, CDR2 YDEGEE. CDR3 in DNA: TGTGCTAGCAGCTCAGTCCTTAACACTGGGGAGCTGTTTTTT. It translates to CASSSVLNTGELFF.

The table lists this clonotype with a count of one. The chain employs TRBV11-2 and TRBJ2-3; 8 bases match TRBD2. The ends lost 9 bases at V and 4 bases at J; junction bases unmatched: 15. This CDR3 spans 16 amino acids. The germline CDR1 and CDR2 sequences are SGHAT and FQNNGV. CDR3 in amino acids: CARSPVRGGVPDTQYF. CDR3 bases: TGTGCCAGGAGCCCAGTTCGGGGGGGGGTCCCAGATACGCAGTATTTT.